This record covers a single T cell receptor (beta chain). Its specificity is not known. TCRdb re-derived calls from the reads in MiXCR, one entry per CDR3 protein. The sample records fewer than 200,000 distinct CDR3 sequences, roughly 19% being singletons. V was clipped by 6 bases and J by 0 bases, with 11 bases between them. CDR3 length: 13 residues. Germline V gives CDR1 DFQATT, CDR2 SNEGSKA (reference sequence). The data belong to a study of T cell repertoires in cytomegalovirus infection. General observations from the study: In two of eight donors, the top clonotype was HLA-C-restricted CMV-specific.

Sequenced material: PBMCs. The chain employs TRBV20-1 and TRBJ1-2, with D unresolved. This clonotype was obtained from a human donor in good health (CMV status not recorded). Some clones in this sample may be carry-over from other donors' samples. The CDR3 bases are TGCAGTGCAGGAGGATTAGCTAACTATGGCTACACCTTC. Amino acids: CSAGGLANYGYTF.